Shown below are 22 T cell receptor beta chains from a single sample sequenced in a study of HIV-infected patients and healthy controls. One entry per CDR3 protein, called by TCRdb with MiXCR from the 5' RACE reads. The repertoire consists of about 67,000 distinct CDR3 sequences, with around 16% occurring once and the leading ten covering approximately 5%. The sequencing input was CD4+ T cells from blood. The receptors were gathered from a human donor in good health.

This chain connects TRBV12-3 or TRBV12-4 to TRBJ2-2; D uncertain. Trimming took off 2 bases at V and 7 bases at J, with 5 bases between the two ends. CDR3 length: 12 residues. CDR3 nucleotide sequence: TGTGCCAGCAGTTTACCCGTCGGGGAGCTGTTTTTT. It specifies CASSLPVGELFF.

This clonotype was picked up a small number of times. V usage is TRBV20-1 and J usage is TRBJ1-5; D is possibly TRBD1 (6 bases). Looked up from germline, CDR1 is DFQATT and CDR2 is SNEGSKA (reference sequence). The CDR3 has 12 residues. Trimming took 3 bases from V and 7 from J, leaving 10 bases between them. CDR3 coding DNA: TGCAGTGCTAGTACAGGGATGCAGCCCCAGCATTTT. Residues: CSASTGMQPQHF.

This clonotype was seen at least ten times. CDR3 residues: CASSFQTGLTGELFF. CDR3 coding DNA: TGTGCCAGCAGCTTCCAGACAGGGCTCACCGGGGAGCTGTTTTTT. The chain combines TRBV7-2 with TRBJ2-2, with TRBD1 matching over 7 bases. The ends lost 3 bases at V and 4 bases at J; junction bases unmatched: 5. The CDR3 is 15 amino acids. The germline V gene has CDR1 SGHTA and CDR2 FQGNSA.

The sample holds many counts of this clonotype. The V call is TRBV7-2, the J call TRBJ2-3; weak D call: TRBD1 (6 bases). The germline gives CDR1 SGHTA, CDR2 FQGNSA. Deletions cut 5 bases from V and 1 base from J, with 13 bases between. The CDR3 has 15 amino acids. This CDR3 is CASSPRRTGTDTQYF. The DNA for the CDR3 is TGTGCCAGCAGCCCCCGAAGGACAGGCACAGATACGCAGTATTTT. Combining the CDR3 with reference TRBV7-2 and TRBJ2-3 gives the whole variable domain GAGVSQSPSNKVTEKGKDVELRCDPISGHTALYWYRQSLGQGLEFLIYFQGNSAPDKSGLPSDRFSAERTGGSVSTLTIQRTQQEDSAVYLCASSPRRTGTDTQYFGPGTRLTVL.

This clonotype was counted only a few times. The rearrangement links TRBV29-1 to TRBJ2-2; perhaps TRBD1 as D (6 bases). The CDR3 totals 15 residues. V was pared by 4 bases and J by 2 bases, with 14 bases between. CDR1 is SQVTM and CDR2 is ANQGSEA in the germline V gene. CDR3 nucleotides: TGCAGCGTTGGAACTTACAGGGATAACACCGGGGAGCTGTTTTTT. Translating it yields CSVGTYRDNTGELFF.

The chain couples TRBV7-9 to TRBJ2-1; 7 nucleotides line up with TRBD2. V shed 4 bases, J shed 9 bases, and the junction held 15 bases outside the gene matches. CDR1 is SEHNR and CDR2 is FQNEAQ in the germline V gene (reference sequence). CDR3 length equals 16 residues. The CDR3, as DNA: TGTGCCAGCAGCTCCCGCGAACGCGGGAGTGTCGGTGAGCAGTTCTTC. Translating it yields CASSSRERGSVGEQFF. Full variable domain (missing parts from reference TRBV7-9 and TRBJ2-1): DTGVSQNPRHKITKRGQNVTFRCDPISEHNRLYWYRQTLGQGPEFLTYFQNEAQLEKSRLLSDRFSAERPKGSFSTLEIQRTEQGDSAMYLCASSSRERGSVGEQFFGPGTRLTVL.

About this clonotype itself: Compared with germline, one end of the junction differs, possibly owing to a read error. The chain couples TRBV7-9 to TRBJ2-3, with unresolved D. Germline V gene sequence: CDR1 SEHNR, CDR2 FQNEAQ (reference sequence). This CDR3 comprises 11 residues. CDR3 sequence (DNA): TGTGCCGGCAGCCCCTCTAGGGCGCAGTATTTT. Its protein product is CAGSPSRAQYF.

A few counts support this clonotype. The chain recombines TRBV6-2 or TRBV6-3 with TRBJ2-6; tentatively, D is TRBD2 (6 bases). The CDR3 totals 15 residues. In germline, CDR1 is MNHEY, CDR2 SVGEGT. The ends were cut back, 8 bases at V and 0 bases at J, with 11 bases in the middle. The CDR3 DNA reads TGTGCCAGCGCGGGGCCAAGCTCTGGGGCCAACGTCCTGACTTTC. Encoded protein: CASAGPSSGANVLTF.

This clonotype was observed at least ten times. CDR3 in amino acids: CAWSDDSHSNQPQHF. The CDR3 DNA is TGTGCCTGGAGTGACGACAGTCATAGCAATCAGCCCCAGCATTTT. This chain joins TRBV30 and TRBJ1-5; possible D gene TRBD1, 5 bases. Trimming removed 1 base at V and 0 bases at J, with 10 bases between. Germline assignment: CDR1 GTSNPN and CDR2 SVGIG (reference sequence). This CDR3 spans 15 amino acids.

This clonotype was observed at least ten times. The V call is TRBV27, the J call TRBJ2-7; a possible D gene is TRBD1 (5 bases). CDR3 length: 15 amino acids. CDR1 is MNHEY, CDR2 SMNVEV, per germline (reference sequence). Trimming took off 3 bases at V and 4 bases at J, with 16 bases between the two ends. CDR3 DNA sequence: TGTGCCAGCAGTTTGAAGGGGTGGGCGGTGTACGAGCAGTACTTC. Encoded protein: CASSLKGWAVYEQYF.

This clonotype was observed a few times. The chain joins TRBV18 to TRBJ1-5; the D is unclear. CDR1 and CDR2 from the germline V gene are KGHSH and LQKENI. The CDR3 runs 13 residues. Between the trimmed V and J ends, which lost 3 bases and 5 bases, there was a span of 8 bases. The CDR3 reads CASSPIPDQPQHF. The DNA for the CDR3 is TGTGCCAGCTCACCTATCCCCGATCAGCCCCAGCATTTT.

This clonotype was seen only a few times. The chain recombines TRBV9 with TRBJ2-3, with TRBD1 as a possible D gene (6 bases). This CDR3 comprises 15 residues. Trimming shortened V by 2 bases and J by 2 bases, and 12 bases separated the two germline ends. Per the germline V gene, CDR1 is SGDLS and CDR2 is YYNGEE. The DNA for the CDR3 is TGTGCCAGCAGCGTTAGGGGGTTAGTCACAGATACGCAGTATTTT. Translation: CASSVRGLVTDTQYF.

This clonotype has only a few counts. V gene TRBV5-5 combines with J gene TRBJ1-1; no definite D call. V lost 2 bases to trimming and J lost 0 bases, with 8 bases between them. Germline values: CDR1 SGHKS, CDR2 YYEKEE (reference sequence). The CDR3 covers 14 residues. The CDR3 bases are TGTGCCAGCAGCTTCGATCTGGTGAACACTGAAGCTTTCTTT. Translation: CASSFDLVNTEAFF.

This clonotype occurred a few times. The chain employs TRBV7-2 and TRBJ2-3; D gene uncertain. The CDR3 totals 15 residues. V was cut by 0 bases and J by 4 bases, with 11 bases left in between. Germline V lookup: CDR1 SGHTA, CDR2 FQGNSA. This CDR3 is CASSLAGMVADTQYF. The CDR3 coding sequence is TGTGCCAGCAGCTTAGCTGGGATGGTAGCAGATACGCAGTATTTT.

V gene TRBV7-2 combines with J gene TRBJ2-3; D could derive from TRBD1 or TRBD2 (5 bases each). Trimming left V 5 bases short and J 1 base short, with 16 bases between. CDR1 SGHTA and CDR2 FQGNSA come from the germline V gene. CDR3 size: 16 residues. The CDR3 nucleotides read TGTGCCAGCAGCAGGCAGGGCGGAGGAGGCACAGATACGCAGTATTTT. Its translation: CASSRQGGGGTDTQYF.

The chain combines TRBV13 with TRBJ2-7; possible D gene TRBD1, 5 bases. CDR1 is PRHDT, CDR2 FYEKMQ, per germline (reference sequence). This CDR3 region has 20 residues. The V gene lost 1 base and the J gene lost 0 bases, with 25 bases spanning the gap. CDR3 nucleotide sequence: TGTGCCAGCAGCTTAGTGGGGCAGTCCACAACCGTACCTAGCTCCTACGAGCAGTACTTC. Translation: CASSLVGQSTTVPSSYEQYF.

The CDR3 nucleotides are TGCAGTGCTGGTACTCGAGCGAAGGCGGAAAAACTGTTTTTT. Translating gives CSAGTRAKAEKLFF. This chain joins TRBV20-1 and TRBJ1-4; the D is unclear. This CDR3 comprises 14 residues. The V end was cut by 5 bases, the J end by 8 bases, with 18 bases between. Germline lookup yields CDR1 DFQATT and CDR2 SNEGSKA (reference sequence).

The sample holds a few counts of this clonotype. The chain links TRBV7-2 to TRBJ2-5, with D possibly matching TRBD1 (6 bases). Germline assignment: CDR1 SGHTA and CDR2 FQGNSA. This CDR3 is built from 15 residues. Between the trimmed V and J ends, which lost 0 bases and 4 bases, there was a span of 12 bases. The CDR3: CASSLAAGAGETQYF. The CDR3 bases are TGTGCCAGCAGCTTAGCCGCAGGGGCAGGAGAGACCCAGTACTTC. The full variable domain, rest sourced from reference TRBV7-2 and TRBJ2-5, is GAGVSQSPSNKVTEKGKDVELRCDPISGHTALYWYRQSLGQGLEFLIYFQGNSAPDKSGLPSDRFSAERTGGSVSTLTIQRTQQEDSAVYLCASSLAAGAGETQYFGPGTRLLVL.

A few counts support this clonotype. The chain employs TRBV7-9 and TRBJ2-2; D remains ambiguous. This CDR3 region has 15 residues. Trimming cost V 4 bases and J 3 bases, with 12 bases left between them. Germline loops: CDR1 SEHNR, CDR2 FQNEAQ (reference sequence). The CDR3 protein is CASSSWVSYTGELFF. CDR3 bases: TGTGCCAGCAGCTCCTGGGTTTCATACACCGGGGAGCTGTTTTTT.

The genes are TRBV20-1 and TRBJ2-7; possibly TRBD1 for D (5 bases). CDR1 and CDR2 (germline): DFQATT, SNEGSKA (reference sequence). The CDR3 sequence is 15 residues long. V was cut by 0 bases and J by 2 bases, with 14 bases left in between. The CDR3 sequence is CSARDRLRATYEQYF. For the CDR3, the DNA is TGCAGTGCTAGAGATCGCCTCAGGGCGACCTACGAGCAGTACTTC.

This clonotype was picked up many times. Here the CDR3 reads CASSRYEQYF. The DNA of the CDR3 is TGTGCCAGCAGCCGTTACGAGCAGTACTTC. The chain has TRBV28 and TRBJ2-7; D remains unclear. Trimming pared 6 bases from V and 4 bases from J, leaving 4 bases between. CDR3 length: 10 amino acids. The germline V gene has CDR1 MDHEN and CDR2 SYDVKM.

The count of this clonotype is one. The chain links TRBV11-2 to TRBJ2-2; TRBD1 is a possible D gene (5 bases). The CDR3 consists of 14 residues. Germline CDR1 SGHAT, CDR2 FQNNGV. The V end was cut by 10 bases, the J end by 3 bases, with 15 bases between. This CDR3 is CATARVTDTGELFF. CDR3 in DNA: TGTGCCACCGCACGGGTGACAGACACCGGGGAGCTGTTTTTT.